The 10 T cell receptor beta chains below come from one sample, sequenced in a study of OX40 agonist ivuxolimab in advanced cancers. The receptor library was made with the immunoSEQ multiplex PCR assay. TCRdb mirrors the immuneACCESS table, restricted to in-frame sequences. Some clones are absent from its copies; in checked studies, under half trace to an unresolved V gene, and the reason for the others is unknown. This sample is represented by over 55,000 clones; about 88% of them were singletons. Roughly 4% of the sample is held by the ten biggest clonotypes. This specimen consisted of CD4+ or CD8+ T cells sorted from blood, obtained in a trial of the OX40 agonist ivuxolimab. The receptors shown here come from an adult with an advanced solid tumor such as melanoma, head and neck, liver or kidney cancer.

The V gene is TRBV19, the J gene TRBJ2-1, with D possibly matching TRBD2 (5 bases). V lost 1 base to trimming and J lost 10 bases, with 8 bases between them. Per germline, CDR1 LNHDA and CDR2 SQIVND (reference sequence). CDR3 length: 12 amino acids. The CDR3 spells CASSIGGGEQFF. The CDR3 DNA sequence: TGTGCCAGTAGTATAGGAGGAGGCGAGCAGTTCTTC.

The V gene is TRBV7-3, the J gene TRBJ2-3; 7 bases map to TRBD1. The CDR3 is 15 amino acids. The germline V gene encodes CDR1 SGHTA and CDR2 FQGTGA. V lost 5 bases and J lost 5; bases outside the gene matches: 10. The CDR3 is CASSLEGQFGDTQYF. In DNA, the CDR3 is TGTGCCAGCAGCCTCGAGGGACAGTTCGGAGATACGCAGTATTTT.

The chain combines TRBV28 with TRBJ1-2; no firm D call. V lost 2 bases, J lost 4 bases, and 11 bases lay in between. The CDR3 consists of 14 residues. Per germline, CDR1 MDHEN and CDR2 SYDVKM. The DNA for the CDR3 is TGTGCCAGCAGTTTAGAGGATGCACTCTATGGCTACACCTTC. Amino acid sequence: CASSLEDALYGYTF.

The J gene is TRBJ1-2, the V gene TRBV9; D is unresolved. V was cut by 1 base and J by 4 bases, with 5 bases left in between. Germline V gene lookup returns CDR1 SGDLS and CDR2 YYNGEE. The CDR3 is 12 residues long. The CDR3 coding sequence is TGTGCCAGCAGCGTAACTCCCTATGGCTACACCTTC. It codes for CASSVTPYGYTF.

This sequence joins TRBV9 and TRBJ1-2; 7 bases match TRBD1. The germline V gene encodes CDR1 SGDLS and CDR2 YYNGEE. The CDR3 consists of 15 residues. The J segment lost 6 bases and the V segment lost 4 bases, leaving 12 bases of the junction unmatched. The CDR3 sequence: CASSSIGQAVHGYTF. As DNA, the CDR3 is TGTGCCAGCAGCTCCATTGGACAGGCCGTGCATGGCTACACCTTC.

The J gene is TRBJ2-7, the V gene TRBV9; 8 positions agree with TRBD2. Germline trimming cut 4 bases from V and 0 bases from J; bases unmatched to any gene: 9. Germline V gene data show CDR1 as SGDLS and CDR2 as YYNGEE. The CDR3 sequence is 16 residues long. The chain's CDR3 is CASSPTGGQGSYEQYF. The CDR3 DNA reads as TGTGCCAGCAGCCCCACGGGGGGGCAAGGCTCCTACGAGCAGTACTTC.

There are a few counts of this clone. The V gene is TRBV10-3, the J gene TRBJ2-3, with 7 bases identical to TRBD2. V gave up 3 bases and J gave up 9 bases; unmatched junction bases: 6. The CDR3 covers 13 residues. CDR1 is ENHRY and CDR2 is SYGVKD in the germline V gene. CDR3 loop: CAISEGGRDTQYF. CDR3 nucleotides: TGTGCCATCAGTGAAGGAGGGAGGGACACGCAGTATTTT.

This rearrangement joins TRBV7-2 to TRBJ1-2; D gene uncertain. Germline loops: CDR1 SGHTA, CDR2 FQGNSA. The length of the CDR3 is 12 residues. V lost 5 bases, J lost 2 bases, and 6 bases lay in between. CDR3 in DNA: TGTGCCAGCAGCCCCAACAACTATGGCTACACCTTC. Its protein product is CASSPNNYGYTF.

V usage is TRBV6-1 and J usage is TRBJ1-4; 8 bases are a match to TRBD1. The V and J ends lost 2 bases and 4 bases, in that order; junction bases with no gene match: 9. Germline V gene data show CDR1 as MNHNS and CDR2 as SASEGT. The CDR3 extends over 17 amino acids. CDR3 residues: CASSESGTGGFNEKLFF. The CDR3 nucleotides are TGTGCCAGCAGTGAATCCGGGACAGGAGGTTTTAATGAAAAACTGTTTTTT.

The V and J genes are TRBV28 and TRBJ1-1, with TRBD1 as a possible D gene (5 bases). The germline V and J ends were trimmed by 6 bases and 2 bases, with 10 bases remaining between them. CDR1 and CDR2 (germline): MDHEN, SYDVKM. CDR3 size: 13 residues. CDR3 DNA: TGTGCCAGCAGCTGGGGGGGTAACACTGAAGCTTTCTTT. Amino acids: CASSWGGNTEAFF. Complete variable domain (other parts from reference TRBV28 and TRBJ1-1): DVKVTQSSRYLVKRTGEKVFLECVQDMDHENMFWYRQDPGLGLRLIYFSYDVKMKEKGDIPEGYSVSREKKERFSLILESASTNQTSMYLCASSWGGNTEAFFGQGTRLTVV.